The entry below describes one T cell receptor (beta chain). No antigen is known for it. These data originate in a study of T cell responses to AZD1222 COVID-19 vaccine. Study context: Second-dose timings of about 4 or about 12 weeks were pooled. The study's findings and limits: The breadth and depth of Spike-specific TCRs increased once two AZD1222 doses had been given.

Trimming took 0 bases from V and 4 from J, leaving 9 bases between them. The CDR3 covers 14 residues. Germline V gene sequence: CDR1 SGHRS, CDR2 YFSETQ. Profiled with immunoSEQ multiplex PCR; TCRdb holds only in-frame clones, not every one. The sample has fewer than 45,000 clones, around nine tenths seen once. The receptor was isolated from an adult in good health. The chain recombines TRBV5-1 with TRBJ2-3; D perhaps matches TRBD1 (6 bases). Sequences were derived from peripheral blood, sampled on day 0 of AZD1222 vaccination. The CDR3 coding sequence is TGCGCCAGCAGCTTGGACAGGGTTTCAGATACGCAGTATTTT. Its translation is CASSLDRVSDTQYF. Full variable domain (outside the CDR3, taken from reference TRBV5-1 and TRBJ2-3): KAGVTQTPRYLIKTRGQQVTLSCSPISGHRSVSWYQQTPGQGLQFLFEYFSETQRNKGNFPGRFSGRQFSNSRSEMNVSTLELGDSALYLCASSLDRVSDTQYFGPGTRLTVL.